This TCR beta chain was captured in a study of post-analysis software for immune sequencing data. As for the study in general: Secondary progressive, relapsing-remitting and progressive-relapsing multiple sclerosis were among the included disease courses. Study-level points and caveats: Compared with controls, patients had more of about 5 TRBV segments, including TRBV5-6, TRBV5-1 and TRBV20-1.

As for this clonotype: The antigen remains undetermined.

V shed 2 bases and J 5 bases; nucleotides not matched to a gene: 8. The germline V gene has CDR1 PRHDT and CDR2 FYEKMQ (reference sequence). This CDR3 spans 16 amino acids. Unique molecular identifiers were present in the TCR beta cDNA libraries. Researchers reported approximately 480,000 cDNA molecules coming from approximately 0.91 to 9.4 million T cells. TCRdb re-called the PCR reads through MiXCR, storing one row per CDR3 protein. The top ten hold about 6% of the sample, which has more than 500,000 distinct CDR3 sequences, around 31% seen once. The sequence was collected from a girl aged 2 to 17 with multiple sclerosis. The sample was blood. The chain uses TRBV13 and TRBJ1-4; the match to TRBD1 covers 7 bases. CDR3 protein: CASSLLMTGPNEKLFF. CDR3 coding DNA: TGTGCCAGCAGCTTACTAATGACAGGGCCGAATGAAAAACTGTTTTTT.